This T cell receptor beta chain was sequenced in a study of cytomegalovirus exposure and HLA in healthy donors. Study findings and constraints: Rare TCR sequences predominated, though certain public TCRs were found in many donors. A few V segments could not be told apart, such as TRBV6-2 and TRBV6-3, and were left out.

V was shortened by 4 bases and J by 1 base, with 8 bases between the two germline ends. The germline gives CDR1 SGDLS, CDR2 YYNGEE. The length of the CDR3 is 13 residues. The PCR was carried out with 60 Vbeta primers and 13 Jbeta primers. The method was immunoSEQ multiplex PCR; TCRdb's version includes in-frame clones alone and lacks a portion of them. In the table there are just under 80,000 clones, about three quarters of which are singletons. Turning to this clone: What it binds is not known.

The TCR comes from a man aged 35 to 55 in good health and CMV-seronegative. Input material: PBMCs. The J gene is TRBJ1-1, the V gene TRBV9; a weak D match, TRBD1 (5 bases). The CDR3 spells CASSPGQNTEAFF. DNA for the CDR3: TGTGCCAGCAGCCCCGGACAGAACACTGAAGCTTTCTTT.